These 9 T cell receptor beta chains came from one sample sequenced in a study of cytomegalovirus exposure and HLA in healthy donors. Amplification used 60 Vbeta primers and 13 Jbeta primers. TCRdb keeps only in-frame clones here, not all; method: immunoSEQ multiplex PCR. The sample contains some 190,000 clones, 65% to 80% of which appear only once. Sequenced material: PBMCs. Source of these receptors: a man aged 25 to 45 in good health and CMV-seropositive.

The gene calls are TRBV4-1 and TRBJ2-1; no clear D gene. The V gene's germline CDR1 is MGHRA and CDR2 YSYEKL. The CDR3 sequence is 15 residues long. The V gene lost 1 base and the J gene lost 2 bases, with 9 bases spanning the gap. CDR3 loop: CASSQGLPAYNEQFF. The CDR3 coding sequence is TGCGCCAGCAGCCAAGGACTCCCCGCCTACAATGAGCAGTTCTTC.

The rearrangement links TRBV7-2 to TRBJ1-5, with D uncertain. V shed 5 bases and J shed 2 bases, with 10 bases lying between them. The CDR3 extends over 14 amino acids. From germline, CDR1 is SGHTA and CDR2 FQGNSA. As DNA, the CDR3 is TGTGCCAGCAGCGCTGACCGGGGCAATCAGCCCCAGCATTTT. Protein product: CASSADRGNQPQHF.

The chain carries TRBV6-1 and TRBJ2-7; D may be TRBD1 (5 bases). Trimming cost V 1 base and J 6 bases, with 13 bases left between them. Looked up from germline, CDR1 is MNHNS and CDR2 is SASEGT. This CDR3 contains 14 residues. CDR3: CASSEVLGVGEQYF. In nucleotides, the CDR3 is TGTGCCAGCAGTGAAGTGTTAGGGGTCGGCGAGCAGTACTTC.

This rearrangement joins TRBV28 to TRBJ2-5, with D maybe TRBD2 (6 bases). With 3 bases removed from V and 5 bases from J, the gap between germline ends came to 16 bases. Germline CDR1 MDHEN, CDR2 SYDVKM. The CDR3 is 15 amino acids. This chain's CDR3 is CASSFGGTRGETQYF. The CDR3 DNA is TGTGCCAGCAGTTTTGGGGGGACGCGAGGGGAGACCCAGTACTTC.

The sample holds one count of this clone. This sequence joins TRBV18 and TRBJ2-5; 11 bases match TRBD2. Trimming at V came to 2 bases and at J to 4 bases, leaving 12 bases not matched to a gene. The CDR3 has 18 amino acids. Germline V lookup: CDR1 KGHSH, CDR2 LQKENI. CDR3 coding DNA: TGTGCCAGCTCACCATCGTTCCGAGCCCTAGCGGGAGGAGAGACCCAGTACTTC. As protein: CASSPSFRALAGGETQYF.

This clone turned up a few times. Here the CDR3 reads CASSGSGDTGELFF. CDR3 bases: TGTGCCAGCAGCGGGTCGGGGGACACCGGGGAGCTGTTTTTT. V is TRBV9 and J is TRBJ2-2; weak D call: TRBD2 (6 bases). This CDR3 comprises 14 residues. V was trimmed by 3 bases and J by 3 bases, leaving 9 bases between them. CDR1 SGDLS and CDR2 YYNGEE come from the germline V gene. Filled out from reference TRBV9 and TRBJ2-2, the complete variable domain reads DSGVTQTPKHLITATGQRVTLRCSPRSGDLSVYWYQQSLDQGLQFLIQYYNGEERAKGNILERFSAQQFPDLHSELNLSSLELGDSALYFCASSGSGDTGELFFGEGSRLTVL.

This rearrangement joins TRBV11-3 to TRBJ2-7, with D perhaps matching TRBD2 (5 bases). Germline values: CDR1 SGHNT, CDR2 YENEEA. This CDR3 has 15 residues. The V end lost 1 base, the J end lost 3 bases, and 13 bases lay between the germline ends. The CDR3 coding sequence is TGTGCCAGCAGCTTAGGGACGGGGAGCGACTACGAGCAGTACTTC. This encodes CASSLGTGSDYEQYF.

The chain couples TRBV5-1 to TRBJ1-2; no clear D gene. V was trimmed by 3 bases and J by 5 bases, leaving 5 bases between them. The CDR3 totals 11 residues. CDR1 SGHRS and CDR2 YFSETQ come from the germline V gene. CDR3 bases: TGCGCCAGCAGCTCTCCTTATGGCTACACCTTC. Amino acids: CASSSPYGYTF. Complete variable domain (other parts from reference TRBV5-1 and TRBJ1-2): KAGVTQTPRYLIKTRGQQVTLSCSPISGHRSVSWYQQTPGQGLQFLFEYFSETQRNKGNFPGRFSGRQFSNSRSEMNVSTLELGDSALYLCASSSPYGYTFGSGTRLTVV.

The chain employs TRBV7-9 and TRBJ2-7; D unresolved. From germline, CDR1 is SEHNR and CDR2 FQNEAQ (reference sequence). V was cut by 1 base and J by 7 bases, with 5 bases left in between. The CDR3 totals 11 residues. CDR3 coding DNA: TGTGCCAGCAGCTTAGAGCTGGAGCAGTACTTC. It encodes CASSLELEQYF.